What follows describes a single TCR beta chain. The data were obtained in a study of Ad26.COV2.S vaccination and SARS-CoV-2 variants. Sample treatment: around 19 received Ad26.COV2.S at low or high dose, single or two shots; 5 received placebo; per-sample allocation not given. Vaccine and placebo recipients were sampled on day 63 after the first injection. Only in-frame clones appear in the TCRdb table, and some are missing; sequencing was by immunoSEQ multiplex PCR. The data hold around 250,000 clones, with approximately 88% observed a single time. Germline V lookup: CDR1 SGHNT, CDR2 YENEEA. V lost 1 base to trimming and J lost 1 base; unmatched junction nucleotides: 7. The CDR3 runs to 18 residues.

This chain links TRBV11-3 with TRBJ2-3; 11 nucleotides agree with TRBD2. The material sequenced was peripheral blood, taken in a trial of Ad26.COV2.S vaccine versus placebo. The TCR sequence derives from a person aged 18-65 years who received the Ad26.COV2.S COVID-19 vaccine or a placebo. CDR3 sequence reads: CASSLGLTSGIGTDTQYF. Written as DNA, the CDR3 is TGTGCCAGCAGCTTAGGGTTGACTAGCGGGATCGGCACAGATACGCAGTATTTT.